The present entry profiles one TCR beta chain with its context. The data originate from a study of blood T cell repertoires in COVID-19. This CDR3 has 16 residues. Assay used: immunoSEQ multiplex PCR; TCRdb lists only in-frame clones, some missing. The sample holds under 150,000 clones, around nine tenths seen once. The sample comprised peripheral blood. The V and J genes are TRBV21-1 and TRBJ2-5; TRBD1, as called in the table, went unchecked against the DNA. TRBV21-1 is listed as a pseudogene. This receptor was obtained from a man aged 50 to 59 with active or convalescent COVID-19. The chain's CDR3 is CASRKDGQFGLWTQYF. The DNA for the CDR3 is TGTGCCAGCAGAAAAGACGGACAGTTCGGGCTTTGGACCCAGTACTTC.